This T cell receptor (beta chain) was sequenced during a study of tumor-infiltrating lymphocytes in primary liver carcinoma. Study summary: Patients diagnosed with primary liver carcinoma received treatment through surgical resection. Donors had hepatocellular carcinoma or combined HCC and intrahepatic cholangiocarcinoma.

This CDR3 region has 17 residues. The germline V gene encodes CDR1 SEHNR and CDR2 FQNEAQ (reference sequence). The junction had 7 bases not matched to a gene; V was cut back by 1 base and J by 3 bases. TCR beta cDNA was prepared out of around 460 ng total RNA by means of a constant-region primer. Three nested multiplex PCR rounds, a slightly modified ARM-PCR method, built the TCR beta libraries. The first two PCR rounds used TRBV1-TRBV30 forward primers with a C-beta reverse primer, about 10 cycles each. One entry per CDR3 protein, called by TCRdb with MiXCR from the multiplex PCR reads. The sample has some 200,000 distinct CDR3 sequences, around 60% seen once. Worth noting for this clonotype: A clone one base away is much larger, so this may be a read error.

Germline DNA was extracted alongside blood RNA, which was obtained from unsorted whole blood. Before the operation took place, around 4 milliliters of peripheral blood were collected. Sequencing was done on a sample of peripheral blood. The V gene is TRBV7-9, the J gene TRBJ2-2; 8 bases are a match to TRBD2. The sequence derives from an older woman with primary liver carcinoma and hepatitis B virus infection. The CDR3 is CASSLGDGRVDTGELFF. CDR3 in DNA: TGTGCCAGCAGCTTAGGAGACGGGAGGGTAGACACCGGGGAGCTGTTTTTT.